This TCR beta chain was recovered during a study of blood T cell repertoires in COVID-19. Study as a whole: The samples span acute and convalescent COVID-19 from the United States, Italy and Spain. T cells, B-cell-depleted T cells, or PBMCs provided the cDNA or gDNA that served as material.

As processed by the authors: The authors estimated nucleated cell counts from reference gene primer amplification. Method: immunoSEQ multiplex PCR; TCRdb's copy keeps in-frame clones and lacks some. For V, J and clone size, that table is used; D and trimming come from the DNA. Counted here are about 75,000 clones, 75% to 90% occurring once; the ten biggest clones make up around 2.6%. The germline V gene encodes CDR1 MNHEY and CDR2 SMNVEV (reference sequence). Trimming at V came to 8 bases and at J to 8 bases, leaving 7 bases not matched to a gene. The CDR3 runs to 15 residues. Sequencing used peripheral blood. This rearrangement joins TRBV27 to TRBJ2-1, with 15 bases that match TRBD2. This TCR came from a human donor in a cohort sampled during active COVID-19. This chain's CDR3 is CASGGLAGGRDEQFF. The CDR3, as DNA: TGTGCCAGCGGGGGACTAGCGGGGGGCCGGGATGAGCAGTTCTTC.